These 7 T cell receptor beta chains originate from one sample sequenced in a study of shared clonotypes between healthy human individuals (TCRdb year 2020). Libraries were made using the immunoSEQ multiplex PCR assay. TCRdb carries this immuneACCESS record with in-frame sequences only. Its versions omit some clonotypes, under half of them owing to an unresolved V gene in the studies checked, with the rest unexplained. The sample table lists 1.5 million to 2.5 million clones, less than 95% of them with a count of one. 0.95% to 1.5% of the sample lies in the top ten. CD8 naive samples were CD45RO-negative cells positively selected for CCR7, giving a CD45RA+CCR7+ population that excluded TemRA cells. The sample was naive CD8+ T cells sorted from blood. The cell subset or site label corresponds to: CD45RA+CCR7+. Every receptor here comes from a man younger than 30 in good health.

The rearrangement links TRBV9 to TRBJ1-4, with D perhaps TRBD1 (5 bases). V was shortened by 0 bases and J by 8 bases, with 11 bases between the two germline ends. In germline, CDR1 is SGDLS, CDR2 YYNGEE. The CDR3 is 14 amino acids. CDR3 loop: CASSVGGTEEKLFF. The CDR3 DNA reads TGTGCCAGCAGCGTAGGGGGGACGGAGGAAAAACTGTTTTTT.

This clone is a singleton in its sample. V gene TRBV2 combines with J gene TRBJ2-7; D may be TRBD1 (6 bases). The ends were cut back, 9 bases at V and 4 bases at J, with 16 bases in the middle. The CDR3 has 13 amino acids. In germline, CDR1 is SNHLY, CDR2 FYNNEI. The CDR3: CARGTFDTYEQYF. The CDR3 nucleotides read TGTGCCAGGGGGACATTTGACACTTACGAGCAGTACTTC.

V and J are TRBV7-9 and TRBJ2-5; D gene unclear. V was pared by 4 bases and J by 0 bases, with 6 bases between. Germline-derived CDR1 and CDR2 are SEHNR and FQNEAQ (reference sequence). This CDR3 comprises 13 residues. DNA for the CDR3: TGTGCCAGCAGCTCGAGAGACCAAGAGACCCAGTACTTC. It yields the protein CASSSRDQETQYF.

To note about this clone: At the DNA level, this CDR3 is encoded by other sequences in the same sample as well. The rearrangement links TRBV6-5 to TRBJ1-1; TRBD1 agrees at 7 bases. Germline V gene lookup returns CDR1 MNHEY and CDR2 SVGAGI. This CDR3 comprises 14 residues. V shed 6 bases, J shed 0 bases, and the junction held 4 bases outside the gene matches. The CDR3 is CASSPGQLNTEAFF. The DNA for the CDR3 is TGTGCCAGCAGCCCGGGACAGCTGAACACTGAAGCTTTCTTT.

V and J are TRBV7-8 and TRBJ2-2; a weak D match, TRBD2 (6 bases). Germline V gene data show CDR1 as SGHVS and CDR2 as FQNEAQ. This CDR3 has 13 amino acids. V was clipped by 6 bases and J by 6 bases, with 11 bases between them. The CDR3 loop is CASSQLASGELFF. CDR3 nucleotide sequence: TGTGCCAGCAGTCAACTAGCATCCGGGGAGCTGTTTTTT.

In DNA form, the CDR3 reads TGTGCCTGGAGTGAGTTGCTCAACAGGAAAAATCAGCCCCAGCATTTT. It codes for CAWSELLNRKNQPQHF. The gene calls are TRBV30 and TRBJ1-5; a possible D gene is TRBD1 (5 bases). Trimming removed 1 base at V and 4 bases at J, with 17 bases between. Germline lookup yields CDR1 GTSNPN and CDR2 SVGIG (reference sequence). The CDR3 covers 16 residues.

V is TRBV5-6 and J is TRBJ1-4, with unresolved D. V lost 1 base, J lost 5 bases, and 12 bases lay in between. This CDR3 has 15 residues. Germline lookup yields CDR1 SGHDT and CDR2 YYEEEE. CDR3 amino acids: CASSLNVHRNEKLFF. The CDR3 nucleotides read TGTGCCAGCAGCTTGAATGTACACCGAAATGAAAAACTGTTTTTT.